This T cell receptor beta chain was captured in a study of shared clonotypes between healthy human individuals. Study overall: The composition of the donors was a couple of women and a few men aged 18 to 49.

Germline-derived CDR1 and CDR2 are SGDLS and YYNGEE. The trim removed 3 bases at V and 3 bases at J, leaving 12 bases unmatched. This CDR3 region has 17 residues. The genomic DNA of each subset was split evenly across several immunoSEQ plates. Sorted-subset replicate PCRs used about 190 ng of genomic DNA. This amount corresponded to tens of thousands of T cell genomes. Sequencing was performed with immunoSEQ multiplex PCR; in TCRdb, only in-frame clones are kept and a portion is missing. The data show fewer than 850,000 clones, roughly 96% seen once. The naive CD8 subset, CD45RO-negative cells positively selected for CCR7, excluded terminally differentiated effector memory CD45RA+ cells.

This TCR was sampled from a man aged 25-45 years in good health. This sequence joins TRBV9 and TRBJ2-1; TRBD2 matches at 7 bases. The specimen was naive CD8+ T cells sorted from blood. The DNA for the CDR3 is TGTGCCAGCAGCGAACAAAGCGGGGTGGGTTACTACAATGAGCAGTTCTTC. Translated: CASSEQSGVGYYNEQFF.